This TCR beta chain stems from a study of T cell responses to AZD1222 COVID-19 vaccine. In the study overall: Investigators merged groups given second doses at roughly 4 or roughly 12 weeks. Study-level points and caveats: Seropositive at baseline were only a handful of AZD1222 recipients. The donor cohort was predominantly white British with a female majority, and clonal diversity may have been underestimated.

Assay used: immunoSEQ multiplex PCR; TCRdb lists only in-frame clones, some missing. The repertoire holds 120,000 to 150,000 clones, with around 90% as singletons. A remark on this clone: Its antigen is undetermined.

Germline V gene data show CDR1 as SGHTA and CDR2 as FQGNSA. V shed 6 bases and J 0 bases; nucleotides not matched to a gene: 4. The CDR3 extends over 16 amino acids. The input for sequencing was peripheral blood, taken on day 0 of AZD1222 vaccination. This clonotype was sampled from an adult in good health. V usage is TRBV7-2 and J usage is TRBJ1-6; 8 bases align to TRBD1. CDR3 DNA sequence: TGTGCCAGCAGAAGACAGGGGAGCTCCTATAATTCACCCCTCCACTTT. It encodes CASRRQGSSYNSPLHF.